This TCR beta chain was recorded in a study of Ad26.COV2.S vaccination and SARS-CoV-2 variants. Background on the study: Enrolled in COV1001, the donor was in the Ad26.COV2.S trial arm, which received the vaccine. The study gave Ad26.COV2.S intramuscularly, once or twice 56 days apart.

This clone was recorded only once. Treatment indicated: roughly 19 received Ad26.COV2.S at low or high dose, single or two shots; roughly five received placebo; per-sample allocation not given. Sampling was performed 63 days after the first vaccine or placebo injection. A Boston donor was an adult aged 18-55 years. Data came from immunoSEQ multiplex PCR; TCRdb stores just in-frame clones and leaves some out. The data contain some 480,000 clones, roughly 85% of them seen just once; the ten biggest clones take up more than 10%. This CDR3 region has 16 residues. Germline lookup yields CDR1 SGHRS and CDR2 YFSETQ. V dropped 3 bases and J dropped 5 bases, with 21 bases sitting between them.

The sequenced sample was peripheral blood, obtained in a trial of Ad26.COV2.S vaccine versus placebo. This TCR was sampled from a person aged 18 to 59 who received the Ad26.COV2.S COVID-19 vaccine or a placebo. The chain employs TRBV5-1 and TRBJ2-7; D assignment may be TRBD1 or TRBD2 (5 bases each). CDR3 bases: TGCGCCAGCAGCTCTGGGGTGGGGGTTTATGGCGACGAGCAGTACTTC. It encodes CASSSGVGVYGDEQYF.